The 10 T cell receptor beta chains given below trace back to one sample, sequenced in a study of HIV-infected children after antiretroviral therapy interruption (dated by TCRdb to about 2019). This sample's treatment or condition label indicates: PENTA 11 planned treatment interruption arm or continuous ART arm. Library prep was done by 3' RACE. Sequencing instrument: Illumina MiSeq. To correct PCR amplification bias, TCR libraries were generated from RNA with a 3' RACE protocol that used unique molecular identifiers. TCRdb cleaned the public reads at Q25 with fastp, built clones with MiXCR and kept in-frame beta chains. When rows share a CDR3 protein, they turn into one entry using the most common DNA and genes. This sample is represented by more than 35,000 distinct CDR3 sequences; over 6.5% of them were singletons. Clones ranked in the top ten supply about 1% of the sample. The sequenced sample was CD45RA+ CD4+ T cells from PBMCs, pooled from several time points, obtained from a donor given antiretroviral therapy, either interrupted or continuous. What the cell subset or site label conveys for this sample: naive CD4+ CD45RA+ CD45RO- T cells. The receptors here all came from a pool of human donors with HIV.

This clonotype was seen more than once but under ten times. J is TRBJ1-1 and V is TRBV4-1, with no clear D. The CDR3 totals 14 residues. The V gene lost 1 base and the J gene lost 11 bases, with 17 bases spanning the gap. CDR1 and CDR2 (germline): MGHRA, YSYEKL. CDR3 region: CASSQVSALVGAFF. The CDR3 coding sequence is TGCGCCAGCAGCCAAGTCTCCGCTCTGGTCGGTGCTTTCTTT.

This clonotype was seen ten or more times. CDR3 coding DNA: TGTGCCAGCCGGGGGGCGTTTGGCTACACCTTC. As protein: CASRGAFGYTF. The chain employs TRBV7-2 and TRBJ1-2; D is possibly TRBD1 (6 bases). V was cut by 8 bases and J by 7 bases, with 11 bases left in between. The CDR3 has 11 amino acids. Germline CDR1 and CDR2: SGHTA and FQGNSA.

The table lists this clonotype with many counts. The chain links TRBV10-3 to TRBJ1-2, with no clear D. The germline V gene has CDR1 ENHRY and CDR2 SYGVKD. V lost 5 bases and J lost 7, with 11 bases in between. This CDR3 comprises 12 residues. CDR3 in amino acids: CAISREPSGYTF. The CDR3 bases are TGTGCCATCAGTAGGGAACCTTCTGGCTACACCTTC.

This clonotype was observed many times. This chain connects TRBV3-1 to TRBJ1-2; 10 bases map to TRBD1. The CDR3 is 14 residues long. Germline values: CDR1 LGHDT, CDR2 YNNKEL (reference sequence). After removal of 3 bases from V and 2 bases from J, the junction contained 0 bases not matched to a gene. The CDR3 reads CASSQGQGNYGYTF. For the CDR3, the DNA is TGTGCCAGCAGCCAGGGACAGGGGAACTATGGCTACACCTTC.

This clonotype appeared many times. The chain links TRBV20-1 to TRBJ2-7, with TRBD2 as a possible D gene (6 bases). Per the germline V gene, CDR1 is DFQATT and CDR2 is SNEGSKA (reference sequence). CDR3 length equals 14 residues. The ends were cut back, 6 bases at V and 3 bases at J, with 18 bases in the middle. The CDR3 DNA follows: TGCAGTGCAGAAAATCTAGCGCTTCTCTACGAGCAGTACTTC. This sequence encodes CSAENLALLYEQYF.

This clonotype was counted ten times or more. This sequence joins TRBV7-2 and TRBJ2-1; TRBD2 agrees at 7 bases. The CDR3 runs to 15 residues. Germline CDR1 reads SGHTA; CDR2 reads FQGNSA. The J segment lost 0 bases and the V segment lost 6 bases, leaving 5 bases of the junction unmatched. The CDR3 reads CASRIAGSSYNEQFF. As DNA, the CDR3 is TGTGCCAGCAGGATAGCGGGTAGCTCCTACAATGAGCAGTTCTTC.

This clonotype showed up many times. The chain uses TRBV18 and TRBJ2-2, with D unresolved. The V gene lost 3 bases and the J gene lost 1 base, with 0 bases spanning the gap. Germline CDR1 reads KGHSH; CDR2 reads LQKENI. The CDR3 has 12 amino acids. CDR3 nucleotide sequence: TGTGCCAGCTCACCGAACACCGGGGAGCTGTTTTTT. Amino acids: CASSPNTGELFF.

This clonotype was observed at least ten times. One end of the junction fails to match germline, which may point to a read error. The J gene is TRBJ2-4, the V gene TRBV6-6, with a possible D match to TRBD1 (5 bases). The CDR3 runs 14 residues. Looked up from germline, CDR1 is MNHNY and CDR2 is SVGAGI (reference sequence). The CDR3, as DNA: TGTGCCAGCGGTGATGGGCTGGGGCAAAACACCTTGTACTTT. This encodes CASGDGLGQNTLYF.

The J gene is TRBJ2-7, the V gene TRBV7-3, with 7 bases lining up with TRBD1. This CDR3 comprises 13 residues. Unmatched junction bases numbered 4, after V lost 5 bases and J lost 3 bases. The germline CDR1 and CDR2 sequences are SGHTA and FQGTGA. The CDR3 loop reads CASSKGQVYEQYF. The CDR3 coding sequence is TGTGCCAGCAGCAAAGGACAGGTCTACGAGCAGTACTTC.

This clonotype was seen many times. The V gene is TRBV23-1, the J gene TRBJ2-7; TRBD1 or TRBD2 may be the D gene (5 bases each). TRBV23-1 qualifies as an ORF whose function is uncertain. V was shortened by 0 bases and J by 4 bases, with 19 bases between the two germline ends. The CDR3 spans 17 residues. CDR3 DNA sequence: TGCGCCAGCAGTCAATCATCGCCCCCGGGGCAGGGATACGAGCAGTACTTC. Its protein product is CASSQSSPPGQGYEQYF.